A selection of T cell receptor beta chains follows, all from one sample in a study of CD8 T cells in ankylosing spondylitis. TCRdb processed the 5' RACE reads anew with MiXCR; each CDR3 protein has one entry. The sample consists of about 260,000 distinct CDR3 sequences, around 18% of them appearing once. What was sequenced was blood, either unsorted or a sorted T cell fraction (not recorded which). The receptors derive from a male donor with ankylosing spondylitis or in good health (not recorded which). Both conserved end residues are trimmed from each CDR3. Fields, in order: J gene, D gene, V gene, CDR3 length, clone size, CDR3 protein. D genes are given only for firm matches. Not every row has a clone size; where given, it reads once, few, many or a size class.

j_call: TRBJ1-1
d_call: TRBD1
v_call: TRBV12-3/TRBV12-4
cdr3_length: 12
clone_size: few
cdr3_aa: ASSFTGAGTEAF

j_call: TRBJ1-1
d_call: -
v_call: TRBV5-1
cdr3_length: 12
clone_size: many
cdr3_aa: ASSLSGRNTEAF

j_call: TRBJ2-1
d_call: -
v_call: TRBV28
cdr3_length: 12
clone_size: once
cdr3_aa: AHREGSSYNEQF

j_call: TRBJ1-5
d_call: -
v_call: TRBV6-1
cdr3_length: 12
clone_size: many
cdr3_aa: ASTTQGSNQPQH

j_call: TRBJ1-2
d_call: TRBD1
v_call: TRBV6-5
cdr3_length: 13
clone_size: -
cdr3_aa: ASSYSGQSNYGYT

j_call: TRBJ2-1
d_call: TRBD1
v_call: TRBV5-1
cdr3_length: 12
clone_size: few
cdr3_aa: ASRLGGQYNEQF

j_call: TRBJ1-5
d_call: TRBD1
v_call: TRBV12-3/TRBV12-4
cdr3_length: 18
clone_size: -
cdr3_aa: ASSPYMALLDRVGNQPQH

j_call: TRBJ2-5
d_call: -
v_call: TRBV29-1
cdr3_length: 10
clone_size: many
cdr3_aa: SAEQGKETQY

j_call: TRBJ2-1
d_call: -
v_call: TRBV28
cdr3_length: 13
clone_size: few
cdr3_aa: ASSLTGTKYNEQF

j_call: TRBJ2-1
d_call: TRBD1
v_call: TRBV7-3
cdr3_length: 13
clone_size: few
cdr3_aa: ASSSGGQGRNEQF

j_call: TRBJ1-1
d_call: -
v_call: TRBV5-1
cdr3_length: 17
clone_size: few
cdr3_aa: ASSAKVAGSRIKDTEAF

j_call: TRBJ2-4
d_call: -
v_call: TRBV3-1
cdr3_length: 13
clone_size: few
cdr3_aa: ASSQEGLAKNIQY

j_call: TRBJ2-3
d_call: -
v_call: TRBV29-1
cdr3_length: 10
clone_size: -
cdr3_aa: SVDPGTDTQY

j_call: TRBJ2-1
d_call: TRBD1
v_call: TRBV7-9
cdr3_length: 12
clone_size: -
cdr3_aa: ASRTDRENNEQF

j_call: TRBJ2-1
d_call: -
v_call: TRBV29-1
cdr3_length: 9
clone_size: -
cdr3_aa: SVRQYNEQF

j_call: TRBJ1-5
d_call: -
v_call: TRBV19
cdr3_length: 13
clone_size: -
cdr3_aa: ATLGTGGRNQPQH

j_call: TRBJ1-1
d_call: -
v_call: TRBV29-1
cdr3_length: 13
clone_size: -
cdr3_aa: SVEADNEGGTEAF

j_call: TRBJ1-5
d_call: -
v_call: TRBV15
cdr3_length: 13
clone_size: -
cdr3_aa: ATSRDGAEYQPQH

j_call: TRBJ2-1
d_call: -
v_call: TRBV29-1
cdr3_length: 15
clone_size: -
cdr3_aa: SAKTRIETSSYNEQF

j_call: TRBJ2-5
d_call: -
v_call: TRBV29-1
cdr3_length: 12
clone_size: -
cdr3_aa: SVESQWASETQY

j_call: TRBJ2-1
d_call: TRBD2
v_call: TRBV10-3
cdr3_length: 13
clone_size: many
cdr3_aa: AISEGTSGVNEQF

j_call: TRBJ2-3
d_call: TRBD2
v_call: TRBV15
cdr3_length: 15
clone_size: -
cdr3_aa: ATSRGVGLAGEDTQY

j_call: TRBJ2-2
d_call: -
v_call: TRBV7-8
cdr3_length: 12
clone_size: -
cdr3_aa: ASSLVIESGELF

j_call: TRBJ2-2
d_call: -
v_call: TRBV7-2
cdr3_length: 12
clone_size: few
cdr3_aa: ASSLRGRTGELF

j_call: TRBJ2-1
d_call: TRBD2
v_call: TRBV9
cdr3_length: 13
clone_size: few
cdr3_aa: ASSVGGGPNNEQF

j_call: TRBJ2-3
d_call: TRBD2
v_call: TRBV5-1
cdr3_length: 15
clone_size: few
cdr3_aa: ASSLGRWEGRPDTQY

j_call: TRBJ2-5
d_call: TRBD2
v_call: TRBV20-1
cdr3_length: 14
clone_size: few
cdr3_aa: SARDPLAGRMETQY

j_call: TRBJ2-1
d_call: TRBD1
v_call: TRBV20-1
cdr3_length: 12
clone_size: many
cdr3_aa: SPPRPGGYNEQF

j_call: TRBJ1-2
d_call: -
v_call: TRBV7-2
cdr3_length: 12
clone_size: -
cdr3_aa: ASSPRRDSHGYT

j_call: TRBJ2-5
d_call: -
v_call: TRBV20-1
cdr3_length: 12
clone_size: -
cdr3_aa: SAGAGITQETQY

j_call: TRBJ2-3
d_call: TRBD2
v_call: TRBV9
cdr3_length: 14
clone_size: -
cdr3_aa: ASSVAAGGNTDTQY

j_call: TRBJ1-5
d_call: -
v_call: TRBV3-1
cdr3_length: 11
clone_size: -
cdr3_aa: ASSQDLGQPQH

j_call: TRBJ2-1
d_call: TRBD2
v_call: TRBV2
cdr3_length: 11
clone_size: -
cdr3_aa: ASSDSGWGEQF

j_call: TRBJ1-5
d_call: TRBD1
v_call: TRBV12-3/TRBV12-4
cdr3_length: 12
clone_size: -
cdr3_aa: ASSQGVQSQPQH

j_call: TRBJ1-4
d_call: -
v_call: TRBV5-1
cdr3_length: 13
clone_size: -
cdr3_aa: ASRGVGTTNEKLF

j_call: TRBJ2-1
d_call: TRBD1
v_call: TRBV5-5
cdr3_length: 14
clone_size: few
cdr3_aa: ASSLAPGQVYNEQF

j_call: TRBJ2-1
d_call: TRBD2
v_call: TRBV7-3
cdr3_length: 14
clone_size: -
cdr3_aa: ASSREGRAPNIDQF

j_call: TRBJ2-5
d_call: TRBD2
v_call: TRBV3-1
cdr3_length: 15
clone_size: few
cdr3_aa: ASSRISGGGPWETQY

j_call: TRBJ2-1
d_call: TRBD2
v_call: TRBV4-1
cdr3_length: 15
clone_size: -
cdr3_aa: ASSQGTSGSSYNEQF

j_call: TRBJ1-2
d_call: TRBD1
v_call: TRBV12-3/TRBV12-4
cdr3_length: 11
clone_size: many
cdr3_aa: ASSLTGHYGYT

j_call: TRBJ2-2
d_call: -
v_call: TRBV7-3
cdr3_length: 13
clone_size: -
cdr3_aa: ASSVGSGATGELF

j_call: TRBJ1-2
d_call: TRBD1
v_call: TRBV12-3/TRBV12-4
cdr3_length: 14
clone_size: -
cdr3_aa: ASSLDRVRDSGGYT

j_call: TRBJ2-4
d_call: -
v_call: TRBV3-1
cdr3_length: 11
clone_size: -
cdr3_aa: ANSWLGKNIQY

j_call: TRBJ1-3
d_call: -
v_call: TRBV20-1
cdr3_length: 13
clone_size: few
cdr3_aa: SARAAGISGNTIY

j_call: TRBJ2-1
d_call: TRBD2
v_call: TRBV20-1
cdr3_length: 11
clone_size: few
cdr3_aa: SATSGAGDEQF

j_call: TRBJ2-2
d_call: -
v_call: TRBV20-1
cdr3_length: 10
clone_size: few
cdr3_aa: SATGYTGELF

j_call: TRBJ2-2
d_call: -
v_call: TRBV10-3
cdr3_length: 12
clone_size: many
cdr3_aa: AIMVGEHTGELF

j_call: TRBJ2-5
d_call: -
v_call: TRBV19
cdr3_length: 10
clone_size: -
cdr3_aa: ASSGGVETQY

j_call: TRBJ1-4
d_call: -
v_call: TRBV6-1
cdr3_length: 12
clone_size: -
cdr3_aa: ASTPGLQTEKLF

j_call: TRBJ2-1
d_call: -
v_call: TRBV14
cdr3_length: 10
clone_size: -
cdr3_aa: ASSRALDEQF

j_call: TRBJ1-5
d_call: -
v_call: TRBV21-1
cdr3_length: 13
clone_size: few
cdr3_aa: ASSIPGQGAQPQH

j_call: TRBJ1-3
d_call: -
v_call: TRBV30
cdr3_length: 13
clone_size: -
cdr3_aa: AWSRGPWDGNTIY

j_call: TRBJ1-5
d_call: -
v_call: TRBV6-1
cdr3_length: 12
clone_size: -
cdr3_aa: ASSGPWGNQPQH